The sequence of this TCR beta chain was determined in a study of cytomegalovirus exposure and HLA in healthy donors. Germline values: CDR1 SGDLS, CDR2 YYNGEE. CDR3 length equals 17 residues. V lost 5 bases, J lost 1 base, and 14 bases stayed unmatched. 13 Jbeta primers and 60 Vbeta primers were used for the PCR. TCRdb's table, derived via immunoSEQ multiplex PCR, lists solely in-frame clones and lacks some. This sample yields about 200,000 clones, of which around 75% are seen a single time; more than 1.5% belongs to the top ten. Study-wide results and caveats: With high specificity and sensitivity, the classifier reportedly diagnosed cytomegalovirus status. The authors later found TCR association rates varying by HLA locus, with DRB1 most and HLA-C fewest.

Worth noting for this clone: What it binds is not known.

V gene TRBV9 combines with J gene TRBJ1-1, with 7 positions matching TRBD1. The receptor comes from a woman aged 50 to 60 in good health and CMV-seronegative. The sample consisted of PBMCs. The DNA for the CDR3 is TGTGCCAGCAGTGGAGGACAGGAACCTTCCCCGAACACTGAAGCTTTCTTT. Its protein product is CASSGGQEPSPNTEAFF.